Listed here is a single TCR beta chain. It has no known antigen specificity. Base qualities are not provided; no much larger clone lies one nucleotide away. The data belong to a study of T cell responses to AZD1222 COVID-19 vaccine (dated by TCRdb to about 2021). Turning to the overall study: AZD1222 recipients given second doses at about 4 weeks or at about 12 weeks were pooled, since spike-specific TCR depth and breadth were not found to differ between the two schedules. A total of 233 trial participants underwent TCR sequencing, of whom more than 200 had received two doses of AZD1222 and 26 had received two doses of the MenACWY control vaccine. Trial participants were enrolled by age into 18-55, 56-69 and 70-plus year subgroups, with about 150, 28 and 57 TCR-sequenced participants respectively. The research as a whole found: Nearly half of unique spike-specific TCRs reportedly recognized epitopes outside regions mutated in the B.1.351 and B.1.1.7 variants. Because no day 14 peak-response samples were available, the repertoires could be characterized only after the peak T cell response. In the small 56-69-year group, the increase in depth fell short of significance, most likely because of low power. A significant rise in spike-specific TCR breadth and depth was observed after two AZD1222 doses relative to day 0 and relative to MenACWY recipients. Vaccine-associated CD4 TCRs spanned the whole spike protein, with dominant responses in regions 160-218 and 743-854. Only six AZD1222 recipients were SARS-CoV-2 seropositive at baseline, limiting conclusions about previously exposed vaccinees. Participants were mostly white British and included more females than males, and it was suggested by the authors that clonal diversity may have been underestimated.

Interpreted using the paper, the time point label stands for: baseline before first vaccination. Samples from vaccinated people were obtained from the UK trials COV001 and COV002, which included a single-blind randomized controlled phase 2/3 trial of AZD1222 (ChAdOx1 nCoV-19) in healthy adults. Trial participant PBMC samples were collected at day 0 and day 28 after the second dose for TCRbeta chain sequencing. From a lookup of the germline V gene, CDR1 and CDR2 are MGHRA and YSYEKL. The CDR3 sequence holds 14 residues, the cysteine and phenylalanine included. Of the read, only the CDR3 DNA is kept; its 42 bases are in frame from base 1. Trimming takes 1 base from V and 4 bases from J, and the germline ends sit 7 bases apart. The CDR3 regions of human TCRbeta chains were subjected to immunosequencing. Regarding the original processing steps: Repertoire TCRs were matched against a reference library of SARS-CoV-2-specific TCRs generated with the MIRA antigen-specificity platform. Breadth was defined as the fraction of unique TCRs that were SARS-CoV-2-associated. Depth was defined as the fraction of total T cells that were SARS-CoV-2-associated. Each spike-specific TCR was assigned to its reactive spike region and to a CD4 or CD8 class using the MIRA data. Log10-transformed breadth and depth values were compared by one-way ANOVA with Sidak's multiple comparisons tests. Drawn from immuneACCESS, this table holds only the in-frame rearrangements with V and J called that TCRdb kept. Clones are partly lost; checked studies trace under half to an unresolved V gene and leave the rest unexplained. Clone size and the V and J calls come from that table; the DNA yielded D and trimming. The table for this sample lists 110,000 or so clones; 88% of them were counted only once. The ten largest clones capture roughly 2.6% of the sample.

The chain is encoded by TRBV4-1 joined to TRBJ1-4, with no D gene named confidently. This sequence was found in an adult in good health. Sequencing used peripheral blood, obtained on day 0 of AZD1222 vaccination. The CDR3 reads CASSQVEINEKLFF. The nucleotides are TGCGCCAGCAGCCAAGTGGAGATTAATGAAAAACTGTTTTTT.